This T cell receptor (beta chain) was observed in a study of early stage breast cancer tumors. Background on the study: About 80% of the 16 invasive tumors were ER+, PR+ and HER2-. Each sample averaged around 10-fold read coverage. Study-wide points: Most shared enriched TCRB sequences were commonly generated ones. Functional markers like CD4, CD8 and FOXP3 were missed in bulk sequencing.

The repertoire was sequenced with immunoSEQ multiplex PCR; TCRdb's copy has only in-frame clones and lacks some. The sample includes some 70,000 clones, around four fifths of them seen just once. As concerns this clone: Its antigen remains unidentified.

V lost 4 bases to trimming and J lost 5 bases, with 15 bases between them. The CDR3 consists of 14 residues. Germline loops: CDR1 SGHRS, CDR2 YFSETQ. The sequence derives from a person aged 55-75 years with breast cancer. Sequenced sample: blood. The chain carries TRBV5-1 and TRBJ1-1; TRBD1 is a possible D gene (6 bases). In nucleotides, the CDR3 is TGCGCCAGCAGCCTTACTACAGGGAAAACTGAAGCTTTCTTT. It translates to CASSLTTGKTEAFF.